This T cell receptor beta chain was recorded in a study of CD8 T cells in ankylosing spondylitis. Findings and limits, study-wide: Reportedly, disease-linked clones are significantly enriched in ankylosing spondylitis patients' matched synovial fluid. Several highly homologous variants made up a TCR beta motif, and this motif appeared characteristic of ankylosing spondylitis blood.

This clonotype was seen repeatedly, ten times or more. No antigen is known for it. TCRdb ran MiXCR on the 5' RACE reads and lists one entry per CDR3 protein. The sample has around 490,000 distinct CDR3 sequences, roughly 5.3% seen once. Germline values: CDR1 MDHEN, CDR2 SYDVKM. Deletions cut 8 bases from V and 5 bases from J, with 19 bases between. The CDR3 is made up of 15 amino acids. This TCR came from a male donor with ankylosing spondylitis. This chain connects TRBV28 to TRBJ1-5; possible D gene TRBD1, 6 bases. The sample consisted of blood, either unsorted or a sorted T cell fraction (not recorded which). The CDR3 region has the DNA TGTGCCAGCCAGGGGAAGACCTTGTTCTATCAGCCCCAGCATTTT. It encodes CASQGKTLFYQPQHF.